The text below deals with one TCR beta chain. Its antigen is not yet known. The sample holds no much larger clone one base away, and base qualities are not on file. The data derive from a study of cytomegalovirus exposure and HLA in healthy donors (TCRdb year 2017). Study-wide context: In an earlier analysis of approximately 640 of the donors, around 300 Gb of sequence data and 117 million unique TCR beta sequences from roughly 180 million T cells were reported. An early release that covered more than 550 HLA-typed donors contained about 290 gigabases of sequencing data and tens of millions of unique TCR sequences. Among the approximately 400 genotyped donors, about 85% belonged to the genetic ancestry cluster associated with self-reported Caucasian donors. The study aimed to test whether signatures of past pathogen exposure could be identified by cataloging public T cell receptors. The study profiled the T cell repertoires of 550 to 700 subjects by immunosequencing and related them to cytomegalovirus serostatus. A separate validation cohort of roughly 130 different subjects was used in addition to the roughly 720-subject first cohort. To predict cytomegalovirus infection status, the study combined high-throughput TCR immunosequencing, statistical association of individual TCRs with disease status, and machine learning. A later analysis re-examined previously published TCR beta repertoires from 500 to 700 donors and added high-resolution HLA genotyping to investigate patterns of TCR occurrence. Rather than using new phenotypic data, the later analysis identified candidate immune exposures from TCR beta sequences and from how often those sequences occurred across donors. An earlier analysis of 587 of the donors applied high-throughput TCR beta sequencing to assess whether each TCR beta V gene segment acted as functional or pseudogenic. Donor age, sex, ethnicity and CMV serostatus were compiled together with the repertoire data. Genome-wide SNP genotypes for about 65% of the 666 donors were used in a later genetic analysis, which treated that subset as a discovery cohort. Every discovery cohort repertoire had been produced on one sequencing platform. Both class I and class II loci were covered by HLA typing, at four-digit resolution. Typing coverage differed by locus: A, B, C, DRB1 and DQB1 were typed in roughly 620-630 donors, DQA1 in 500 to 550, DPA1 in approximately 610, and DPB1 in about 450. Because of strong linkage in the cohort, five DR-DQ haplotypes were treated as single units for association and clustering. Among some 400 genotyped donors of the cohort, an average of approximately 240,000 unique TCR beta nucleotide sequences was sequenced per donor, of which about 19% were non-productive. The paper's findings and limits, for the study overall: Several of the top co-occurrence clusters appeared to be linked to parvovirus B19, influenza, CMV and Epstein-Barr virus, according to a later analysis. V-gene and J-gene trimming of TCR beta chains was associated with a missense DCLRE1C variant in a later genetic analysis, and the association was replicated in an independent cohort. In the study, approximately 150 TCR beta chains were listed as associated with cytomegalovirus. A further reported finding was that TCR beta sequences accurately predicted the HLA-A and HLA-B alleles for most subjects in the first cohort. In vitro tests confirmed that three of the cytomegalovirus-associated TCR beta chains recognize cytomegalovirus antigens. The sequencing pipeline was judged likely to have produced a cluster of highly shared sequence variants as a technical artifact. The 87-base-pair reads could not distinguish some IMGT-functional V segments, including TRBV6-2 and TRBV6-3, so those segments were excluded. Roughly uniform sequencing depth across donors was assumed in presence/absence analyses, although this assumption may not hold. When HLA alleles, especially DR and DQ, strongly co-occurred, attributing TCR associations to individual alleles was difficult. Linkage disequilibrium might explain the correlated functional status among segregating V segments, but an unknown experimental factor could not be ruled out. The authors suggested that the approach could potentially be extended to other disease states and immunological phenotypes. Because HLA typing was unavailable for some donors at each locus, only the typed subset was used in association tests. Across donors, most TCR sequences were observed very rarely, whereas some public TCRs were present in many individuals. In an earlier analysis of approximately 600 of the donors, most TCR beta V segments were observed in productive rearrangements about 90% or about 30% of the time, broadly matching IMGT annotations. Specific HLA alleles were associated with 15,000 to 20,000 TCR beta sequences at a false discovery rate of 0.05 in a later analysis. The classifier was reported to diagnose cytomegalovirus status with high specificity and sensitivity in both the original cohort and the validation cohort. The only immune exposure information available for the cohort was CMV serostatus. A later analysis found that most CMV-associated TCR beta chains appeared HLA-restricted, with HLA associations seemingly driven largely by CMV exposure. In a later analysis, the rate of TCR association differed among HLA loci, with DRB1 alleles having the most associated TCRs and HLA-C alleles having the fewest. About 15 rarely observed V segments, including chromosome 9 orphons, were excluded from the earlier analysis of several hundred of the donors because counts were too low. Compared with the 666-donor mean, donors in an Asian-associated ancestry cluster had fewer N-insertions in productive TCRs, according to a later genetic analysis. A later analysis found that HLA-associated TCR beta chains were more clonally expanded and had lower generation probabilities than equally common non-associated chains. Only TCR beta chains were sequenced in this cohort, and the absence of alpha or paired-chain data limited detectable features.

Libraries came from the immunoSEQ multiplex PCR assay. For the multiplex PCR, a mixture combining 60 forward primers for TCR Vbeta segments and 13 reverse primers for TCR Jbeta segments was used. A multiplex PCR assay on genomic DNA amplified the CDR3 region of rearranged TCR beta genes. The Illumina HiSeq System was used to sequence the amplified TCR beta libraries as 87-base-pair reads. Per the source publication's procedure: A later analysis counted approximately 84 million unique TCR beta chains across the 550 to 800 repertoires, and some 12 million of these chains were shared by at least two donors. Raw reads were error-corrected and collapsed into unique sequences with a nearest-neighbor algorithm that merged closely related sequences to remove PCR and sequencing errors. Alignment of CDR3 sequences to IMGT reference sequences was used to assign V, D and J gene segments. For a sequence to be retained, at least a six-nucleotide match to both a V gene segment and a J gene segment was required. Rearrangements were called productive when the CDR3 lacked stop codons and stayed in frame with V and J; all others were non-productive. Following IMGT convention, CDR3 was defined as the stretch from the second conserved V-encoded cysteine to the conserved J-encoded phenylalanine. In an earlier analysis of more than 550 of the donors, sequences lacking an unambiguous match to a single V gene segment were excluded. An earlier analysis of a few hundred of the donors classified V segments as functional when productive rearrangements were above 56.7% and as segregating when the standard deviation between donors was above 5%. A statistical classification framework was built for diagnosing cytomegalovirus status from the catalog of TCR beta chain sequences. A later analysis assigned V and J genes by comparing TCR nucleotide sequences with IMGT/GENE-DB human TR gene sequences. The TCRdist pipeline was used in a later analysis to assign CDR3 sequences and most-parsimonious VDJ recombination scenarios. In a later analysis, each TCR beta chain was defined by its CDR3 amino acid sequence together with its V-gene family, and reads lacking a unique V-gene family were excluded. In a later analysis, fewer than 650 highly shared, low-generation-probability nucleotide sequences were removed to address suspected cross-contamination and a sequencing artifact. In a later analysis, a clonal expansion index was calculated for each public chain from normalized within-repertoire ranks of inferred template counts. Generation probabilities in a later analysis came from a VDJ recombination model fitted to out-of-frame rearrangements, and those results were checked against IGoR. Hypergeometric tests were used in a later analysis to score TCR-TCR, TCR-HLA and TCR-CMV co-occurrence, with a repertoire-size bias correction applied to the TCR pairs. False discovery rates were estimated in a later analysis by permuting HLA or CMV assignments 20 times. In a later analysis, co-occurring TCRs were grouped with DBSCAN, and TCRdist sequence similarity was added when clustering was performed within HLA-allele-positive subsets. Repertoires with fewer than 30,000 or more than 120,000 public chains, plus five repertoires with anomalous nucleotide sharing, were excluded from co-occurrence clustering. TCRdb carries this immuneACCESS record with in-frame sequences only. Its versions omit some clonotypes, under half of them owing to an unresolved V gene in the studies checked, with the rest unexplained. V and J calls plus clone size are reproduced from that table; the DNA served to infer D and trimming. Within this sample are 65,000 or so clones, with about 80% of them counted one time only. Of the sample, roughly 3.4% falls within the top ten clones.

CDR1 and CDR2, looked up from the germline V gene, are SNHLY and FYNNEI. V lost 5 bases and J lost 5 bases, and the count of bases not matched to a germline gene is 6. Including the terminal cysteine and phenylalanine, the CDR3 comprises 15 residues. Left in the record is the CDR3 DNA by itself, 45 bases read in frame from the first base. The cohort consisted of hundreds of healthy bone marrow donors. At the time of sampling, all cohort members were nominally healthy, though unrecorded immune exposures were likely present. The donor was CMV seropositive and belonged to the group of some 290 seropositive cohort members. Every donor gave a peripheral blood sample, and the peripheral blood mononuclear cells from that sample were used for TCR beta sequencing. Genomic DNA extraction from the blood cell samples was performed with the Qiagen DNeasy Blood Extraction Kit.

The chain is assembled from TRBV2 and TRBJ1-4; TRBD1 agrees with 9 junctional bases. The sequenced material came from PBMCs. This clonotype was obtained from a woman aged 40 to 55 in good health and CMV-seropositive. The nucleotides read TGTGCCAGCAGTCATCACGGGACAGGGAATGAAAAACTGTTTTTT. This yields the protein CASSHHGTGNEKLFF. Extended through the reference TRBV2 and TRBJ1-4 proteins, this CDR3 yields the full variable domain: EPEVTQTPSHQVTQMGQEVILRCVPISNHLYFYWYRQILGQKVEFLVSFYNNEISEKSEIFDDQFSVERPDGSNFTLKIRSTKLEDSAMYFCASSHHGTGNEKLFFGSGTQLSVL.